These 26 T cell receptor beta chains share one sample of origin, sequenced in a study of blood T cell repertoires in COVID-19. This table comes from immunoSEQ multiplex PCR, and its TCRdb copy is limited to in-frame clones, with some not included. Among about 230,000 clones listed, under 90% were seen once. Sequenced material: peripheral blood. These receptors all stem from a man in his fifties with COVID-19, enrolled during active disease.

The chain employs TRBV6-1 and TRBJ2-3, with 8 bases identical to TRBD1. V dropped 4 bases and J dropped 1; count of bases not matched to a gene: 16. The CDR3 has 19 residues. Germline loops: CDR1 MNHNS, CDR2 SASEGT. The CDR3 DNA sequence: TGTGCCAGCAGTGTCGGACAGGGTCGGACCGGGTTACGCACAGATACGCAGTATTTT. Translation gives CASSVGQGRTGLRTDTQYF.

This chain uses TRBV21-1 with TRBJ2-7; the tabulated D call, TRBD1, remains unverified against the DNA. TRBV21-1 is assigned pseudogene status. The CDR3 loop spans 13 amino acids. In DNA form, the CDR3 reads TGTGCCAGCAGCAAACAGACAGGGGGGAAGCAGTACTTC. As protein: CASSKQTGGKQYF.

The chain employs TRBV5-8 and TRBJ2-3; D is uncertain. Germline CDR1 SGHTS, CDR2 YDEGEE. Trimming cost V 9 bases and J 5 bases, with 10 bases left between them. This CDR3 spans 11 amino acids. CDR3 bases: TGTGCCACCTCCCCGGGAGATACGCAGTATTTT. Its protein product is CATSPGDTQYF.

The chain is built from TRBV11-2 and TRBJ2-7, with D perhaps TRBD1 (6 bases). With 3 bases removed from V and 4 bases from J, the gap between germline ends came to 10 bases. Germline values: CDR1 SGHAT, CDR2 FQNNGV. The CDR3 consists of 13 residues. As DNA, the CDR3 is TGTGCCAGCAGCTTTACAGGGAGTTACGAGCAGTACTTC. This translates into CASSFTGSYEQYF.

This sequence joins TRBV28 and TRBJ2-1; no definite D call. V was cut by 3 bases and J by 5 bases, with 11 bases left in between. Germline CDR1 MDHEN, CDR2 SYDVKM. The CDR3 covers 14 residues. The CDR3 sequence: CASSFSVLNNEQFF. The CDR3 region has the DNA TGTGCCAGCAGTTTTTCCGTCCTTAACAATGAGCAGTTCTTC.

This clone was detected only a few times. The rearrangement uses TRBV3-1 (or the pseudogene TRBV3-2) and TRBJ2-7; 9 bases align to TRBD2. Trimming removed 2 bases from V and 5 bases from J; junction bases left unmatched: 7. CDR3 length: 15 residues. The V gene's germline CDR1 is LGHDT and CDR2 YNNKEL (reference sequence). Written as DNA, the CDR3 is TGTGCCAGCAGCCAACCGGGACTAGCTTTTGACGAGCAGTACTTC. Residues: CASSQPGLAFDEQYF.

The chain is built from TRBV19 and TRBJ2-7, with 8 bases identical to TRBD2. The germline CDR1 and CDR2 sequences are LNHDA and SQIVND (reference sequence). Trimming cost V 5 bases and J 0 bases; bases outside gene matches: 3. The CDR3 spans 14 residues. The CDR3 spells CASSVTSGSYEQYF. The DNA of the CDR3 is TGTGCCAGTAGTGTCACTAGCGGCTCCTACGAGCAGTACTTC.

V gene TRBV9 combines with J gene TRBJ1-5, with a tentative D call TRBD1 (5 bases). The ends were cut back, 0 bases at V and 3 bases at J, with 7 bases in the middle. The CDR3 loop spans 14 amino acids. The germline V gene encodes CDR1 SGDLS and CDR2 YYNGEE. This CDR3 reads CASSVGQTNQPQHF. CDR3 DNA: TGTGCCAGCAGCGTAGGACAGACCAATCAGCCCCAGCATTTT.

The chain is built from TRBV27 and TRBJ1-2; TRBD1 is a possible D gene (5 bases). Trimming took off 5 bases at V and 5 bases at J, with 9 bases between the two ends. The germline CDR1 and CDR2 sequences are MNHEY and SMNVEV (reference sequence). The CDR3 has 12 residues. The CDR3: CASSPQGYGYTF. The CDR3 region has the DNA TGTGCCAGCAGTCCGCAGGGTTATGGCTACACCTTC.

V is TRBV27 and J is TRBJ1-1; perhaps TRBD1 as D (6 bases). Per the germline V gene, CDR1 is MNHEY and CDR2 is SMNVEV (reference sequence). V dropped 5 bases and J dropped 5 bases, with 30 bases sitting between them. The CDR3 has 19 amino acids. CDR3 protein: CASSTLTRTDKLQVTEAFF. CDR3 DNA sequence: TGTGCCAGCAGTACCCTTACCCGGACAGATAAGTTGCAGGTTACTGAAGCTTTCTTT.

The chain uses TRBV27 and TRBJ2-3; D perhaps matches TRBD2 (7 bases). The germline V gene has CDR1 MNHEY and CDR2 SMNVEV (reference sequence). This CDR3 has 17 amino acids. V shed 7 bases and J shed 4 bases, with 24 bases lying between them. Here the CDR3 DNA reads TGTGCCAGCAATGGGGGCGGGGGTAGTGTTTTGCCAGATACGCAGTATTTT. The encoded protein is CASNGGGGSVLPDTQYF.

This chain uses TRBV6-1 with TRBJ2-3, with 9 bases fitting TRBD2. The CDR3 has 18 residues. The V gene end was trimmed by 2 bases and the J gene end by 4 bases; junction bases not matched to a gene: 13. Germline V CDR1 and CDR2: MNHNS, SASEGT. CDR3: CASSERGWSGRRADTQYF. In DNA, the CDR3 is TGTGCCAGCAGTGAAAGGGGGTGGAGCGGGAGGCGGGCAGATACGCAGTATTTT.

The chain recombines TRBV28 with TRBJ1-2, with D maybe TRBD1 (5 bases). Germline V lookup: CDR1 MDHEN, CDR2 SYDVKM. The CDR3 consists of 17 residues. V was trimmed by 3 bases and J by 3 bases, leaving 20 bases between them. The CDR3 nucleotides read TGTGCCAGCAGTTTTATGCAGGATCTCGCGGGGGACTATGGCTACACCTTC. Residues: CASSFMQDLAGDYGYTF.

This clone was counted only a few times. The rearrangement uses TRBV14 and TRBJ2-5, with TRBD2 as a possible D gene (7 bases). This CDR3 spans 15 amino acids. The V gene's germline CDR1 is SGHDN and CDR2 FVKESK. The germline V and J ends were trimmed by 0 bases and 6 bases, with 14 bases remaining between them. Here the CDR3 reads CASSQDPGGAKTQYF. The CDR3 nucleotides read TGTGCCAGCAGCCAAGATCCGGGGGGCGCGAAGACCCAGTACTTC. The whole variable domain, filled in from reference TRBV14 and TRBJ2-5, reads EAGVTQFPSHSVIEKGQTVTLRCDPISGHDNLYWYRRVMGKEIKFLLHFVKESKQDESGMPNNRFLAERTGGTYSTLKVQPAELEDSGVYFCASSQDPGGAKTQYFGPGTRLLVL.

The genes are TRBV19 and TRBJ2-2; possible D gene TRBD2, 6 bases. Germline values: CDR1 LNHDA, CDR2 SQIVND (reference sequence). V lost 3 bases to trimming and J lost 2 bases, with 10 bases between them. There are 15 residues in the CDR3. CDR3 loop: CASSIGGVNTGELFF. CDR3 DNA: TGTGCCAGTAGTATCGGAGGGGTCAACACCGGGGAGCTGTTTTTT.

The chain recombines TRBV5-4 with TRBJ2-3, with 12 bases lining up with TRBD2. Losses at the gene ends were 4 bases for V and 1 base for J; bases not matched to a gene: 4. The CDR3 spans 16 residues. The germline V gene encodes CDR1 SGHNT and CDR2 YYREEE (reference sequence). The CDR3 DNA sequence: TGTGCCAGCAGCCTCGGACTAGCGGGACGCACAGATACGCAGTATTTT. Its translation is CASSLGLAGRTDTQYF.

The chain has TRBV5-1 and TRBJ2-3, with D possibly being TRBD2 (6 bases). CDR1 SGHRS and CDR2 YFSETQ come from the germline V gene. V gave up 4 bases and J gave up 4 bases, with 19 bases separating them. This CDR3 region has 16 residues. DNA for the CDR3: TGCGCCAGCAGCCTCACCCCTAGCGTTCCCGCAGATACGCAGTATTTT. It specifies CASSLTPSVPADTQYF.

The V and J genes are TRBV3-1 (or the pseudogene TRBV3-2) and TRBJ2-1; TRBD2 matches 9 bases. This CDR3 is built from 16 residues. CDR1 LGHDT and CDR2 YNNKEL come from the germline V gene (reference sequence). The ends lost 0 bases at V and 2 bases at J; junction bases unmatched: 2. Here the CDR3 reads CASSQEAGGPYNEQFF. The CDR3 coding sequence is TGTGCCAGCAGCCAAGAAGCGGGAGGACCCTACAATGAGCAGTTCTTC.

The V call is TRBV5-3, the J call TRBJ2-3, with 9 bases matching TRBD1. TRBV5-3 is filed as an ORF, its function uncertain. The CDR3 is 15 residues long. Unmatched junction bases numbered 8, after V lost 5 bases and J lost 4 bases. The CDR3: CARRLRDRESDTQYF. CDR3 in DNA: TGTGCCAGAAGACTCCGGGACAGGGAGTCAGATACGCAGTATTTT.

The rearrangement joins TRBV9 to TRBJ1-4; D gene unclear. CDR1 and CDR2 (germline): SGDLS, YYNGEE. The CDR3 is 14 residues long. V was clipped by 3 bases and J by 6 bases, with 12 bases between them. The CDR3 region has the DNA TGTGCCAGCAGCGGGGCAGAAGGCTATGAAAAACTGTTTTTT. This sequence encodes CASSGAEGYEKLFF.

Notes on this clone: The sample contains more than one DNA sequence encoding this CDR3. The V call is TRBV29-1, the J call TRBJ1-3; D not resolved. V lost 4 bases and J 0 bases, leaving 7 bases between the germline ends. This CDR3 region has 13 residues. Per germline, CDR1 SQVTM and CDR2 ANQGSEA. CDR3 coding DNA: TGCAGCGTTGTAGTTAGCTCTGGAAACACCATATATTTT. This encodes CSVVVSSGNTIYF.

The genes are TRBV24-1 and TRBJ2-2; a possible D gene is TRBD2 (6 bases). Germline lookup yields CDR1 KGHDR and CDR2 SFDVKD. The CDR3 length is 18 residues. Trimming removed 2 bases from V and 5 bases from J, with 20 bases in between. This CDR3 reads CATSDWGSTGVGTGELFF. CDR3 coding DNA: TGTGCCACCAGTGATTGGGGGTCGACGGGAGTAGGGACCGGGGAGCTGTTTTTT.

This chain links TRBV18 with TRBJ2-1; tentatively, D is TRBD1 (6 bases). Germline values: CDR1 KGHSH, CDR2 LQKENI. The CDR3 consists of 16 residues. V shed 0 bases and J shed 6 bases, with 15 bases lying between them. CDR3: CASSPPMLQGVNEQFF. The CDR3 region has the DNA TGTGCCAGCTCACCACCTATGCTACAGGGTGTCAATGAGCAGTTCTTC.

The V and J genes are TRBV7-8 and TRBJ1-5; D is uncertain. Trimming took 2 bases from V and 3 from J, leaving 11 bases between them. Per germline, CDR1 SGHVS and CDR2 FQNEAQ. The CDR3 is 15 residues long. The CDR3 is CASSLLRVSNQPQHF. CDR3 in DNA: TGTGCCAGCAGCTTATTGCGTGTTTCCAATCAGCCCCAGCATTTT.

This rearrangement joins TRBV3-1 (or the pseudogene TRBV3-2) to TRBJ1-2; 10 bases are a match to TRBD1. Looked up from germline, CDR1 is LGHDT and CDR2 is YNNKEL (reference sequence). The length of the CDR3 is 15 residues. After removal of 2 bases from V and 6 bases from J, the junction contained 6 bases not matched to a gene. The CDR3 spells CASSQFRTGGNGYTF. Here the CDR3 DNA reads TGTGCCAGCAGCCAATTCAGGACAGGGGGGAATGGCTACACCTTC.

The chain is built from TRBV7-9 and TRBJ1-1; maybe TRBD1 (6 bases). This CDR3 spans 13 amino acids. V lost 5 bases and J lost 1, with 8 bases in between. The germline V gene encodes CDR1 SEHNR and CDR2 FQNEAQ (reference sequence). The DNA of the CDR3 is TGTGCCAGCAGCGTGGACAGGAACACTGAAGCTTTCTTT. Encoded protein: CASSVDRNTEAFF.